A selection of T cell receptor beta chains follows, all from one sample in a study of T cells in Graves' hyperthyroidism and ophthalmopathy. One entry per CDR3 protein results from TCRdb running MiXCR on the multiplex PCR reads. The sample consists of over 45,000 distinct CDR3 sequences, around 49% of them appearing once. The sequencing input was peripheral blood or thyroid tissue (not recorded which). The source of these receptors is a woman aged 50 to 60 with Graves' hyperthyroidism. Both conserved end residues are part of each CDR3. Each record gives: clone size, V gene, J gene, D gene, CDR3 protein, CDR3 DNA. The D gene is left open where the match is weak. Only some rows state a clone size, as once, few, many or a class for expanded clones.

.,TRBV7-2,TRBJ2-1,.,CASSLVAGAIAYNEQFF,TGTGCCAGCAGCTTAGTGGCAGGGGCCATCGCCTACAATGAGCAGTTCTTC
few,TRBV2,TRBJ2-7,.,CASTDSTYEQYF,TGTGCCAGCACGGACAGCACCTACGAGCAGTACTTC
once,TRBV20-1,TRBJ2-5,TRBD2,CSARGVLAGGEETQYF,TGCAGTGCTAGAGGGGTACTAGCGGGAGGGGAAGAGACCCAGTACTTC
.,TRBV7-2,TRBJ2-6,TRBD1,CASSSSTGVGTGANVLTF,TGTGCCAGCAGCTCGTCGACAGGGGTGGGCACTGGGGCCAACGTCCTGACTTTC
.,TRBV29-1,TRBJ1-1,.,CSVGRPYTEAFF,TGCAGCGTGGGACGGCCGTACACTGAAGCTTTCTTT
many,TRBV19,TRBJ2-5,TRBD1,CASSITGTDKETQYF,TGTGCCAGTAGTATCACCGGGACAGATAAAGAGACCCAGTACTTC
.,TRBV25-1,TRBJ1-2,.,CASSPRSPNYGYTF,TGTGCCAGCAGTCCCAGGAGCCCAAACTATGGCTACACCTTC
few,TRBV7-6,TRBJ2-7,TRBD2,CASSLERLAVYEQYF,TGTGCCAGCAGCTTAGAGAGACTAGCGGTCTACGAGCAGTACTTC
once,TRBV7-2,TRBJ2-7,TRBD2,CASSLVSSGRSGYEQYF,TGTGCCAGCAGCTTAGTGTCTAGCGGGAGATCGGGCTACGAGCAGTACTTC
.,TRBV10-3,TRBJ1-1,.,CAISGVRNTEAFF,TGTGCCATCAGTGGTGTCAGGAACACTGAAGCTTTCTTT
many,TRBV12-3/TRBV12-4,TRBJ1-2,.,CASSTTEGDYGYTF,TGTGCCAGCAGTACGACAGAGGGGGACTATGGCTACACCTTC
.,TRBV20-1,TRBJ2-7,.,CSRTGTDYEQYF,TGCAGCAGAACCGGGACCGACTACGAGCAGTACTTC
.,TRBV10-3,TRBJ2-7,.,CAISAQSYEQYF,TGTGCCATCAGTGCTCAATCCTACGAGCAGTACTTC
.,TRBV20-1,TRBJ2-5,TRBD2,CSARDWMREVVGETQYF,TGCAGTGCTAGAGATTGGATGCGGGAGGTAGTGGGAGAGACCCAGTACTTC
.,TRBV7-2,TRBJ2-5,TRBD2,CASSLPTSGIETQYF,TGTGCCAGCAGCCTTCCGACTAGCGGGATAGAGACCCAGTACTTC
few,TRBV12-3/TRBV12-4,TRBJ2-7,TRBD2,CASSFRGTIYEQYF,TGTGCCAGCAGTTTTCGGGGGACTATTTACGAGCAGTACTTC
many,TRBV19,TRBJ1-1,.,CASSERLNTEAFF,TGTGCCAGTAGTGAACGGCTGAACACTGAAGCTTTCTTT
many,TRBV28,TRBJ1-1,.,CASSFRRGEAFF,TGTGCCAGCAGTTTCCGGAGGGGTGAAGCTTTCTTT
.,TRBV28,TRBJ1-3,.,CASRTTGETAGNTIYF,TGTGCCAGCCGGACTACCGGGGAGACCGCTGGAAACACCATATATTTT
many,TRBV24-1,TRBJ1-2,TRBD1,CATSVAGGIDGYTF,TGTGCCACCAGTGTGGCAGGGGGGATAGATGGCTACACCTTC
.,TRBV5-4,TRBJ2-7,TRBD2,CASSLSSGRGEQYF,TGTGCCAGCAGCTTGTCTAGCGGGAGAGGCGAGCAGTACTTC
many,TRBV5-5,TRBJ1-2,.,CASSKGGGNYGYTF,TGTGCCAGCAGCAAAGGGGGGGGAAACTATGGCTACACCTTC
many,TRBV6-5,TRBJ2-1,TRBD2,CASRGTSGYNEQFF,TGTGCCAGCAGGGGGACTAGCGGATACAATGAGCAGTTCTTC
.,TRBV10-3,TRBJ1-6,.,CAISDWGTSSLHF,TGTGCCATCAGTGATTGGGGGACATCATCCCTCCACTTT
medium-sized,TRBV11-2,TRBJ1-6,TRBD1,CASQGQDYNSPLHF,TGTGCCAGCCAGGGACAGGATTATAATTCACCCCTCCACTTT
.,TRBV10-3,TRBJ2-7,TRBD1,CAISESGTVYEQYF,TGTGCCATCAGTGAGTCGGGGACAGTTTACGAGCAGTACTTC
many,TRBV12-3/TRBV12-4,TRBJ1-3,TRBD1,CASKRTGVGNTIYF,TGTGCCAGCAAACGGACAGGGGTTGGAAACACCATATATTTT
.,TRBV7-6,TRBJ2-7,.,CASSLYKGTYEQYF,TGTGCCAGCAGTTTATACAAGGGGACCTACGAGCAGTACTTC
.,TRBV7-2,TRBJ1-2,.,CASSSRGGARNYGCTF,TGTGCCAGCAGCTCGAGAGGGGGGGCGCGGAACTATGGCTGCACCTTC
many,TRBV5-4,TRBJ1-5,.,CASSLGIGENQPQHF,TGTGCCAGCAGCTTGGGGATCGGGGAGAATCAGCCCCAGCATTTT
.,TRBV7-2,TRBJ1-6,.,CASSQGRGGASNSPLHF,TGTGCCAGCAGCCAGGGTCGCGGGGGCGCATCTAATTCACCCCTCCACTTT
many,TRBV20-1,TRBJ2-3,.,CSAQRTYPGDTQYF,TGCAGTGCTCAACGGACTTACCCGGGAGATACGCAGTATTTT
.,TRBV10-3,TRBJ1-1,.,CAISAQGSTEAFF,TGTGCCATCAGTGCGCAGGGGAGCACTGAAGCTTTCTTT
many,TRBV9,TRBJ1-1,.,CASSAQPQNTEAFF,TGTGCCAGCAGCGCACAGCCTCAGAACACTGAAGCTTTCTTT
.,TRBV10-3,TRBJ1-2,TRBD1,CAIRAAGGSASYGYTF,TGTGCCATCAGGGCCGCAGGGGGCTCGGCAAGCTATGGCTACACCTTC
.,TRBV7-9,TRBJ1-2,TRBD1,CASSAGQANYGYTF,TGTGCCAGCAGCGCCGGACAGGCTAACTATGGCTACACCTTC
many,TRBV7-2,TRBJ2-5,.,CASRRDLQETQYF,TGTGCCAGCAGGAGGGATCTCCAAGAGACCCAGTACTTC
many,TRBV3-1,TRBJ2-7,.,CASSQDGWNEQYF,TGTGCCAGCAGCCAAGACGGATGGAACGAGCAGTACTTC
many,TRBV20-1,TRBJ1-5,TRBD1,CSAAQSDRGNQPQHF,TGCAGTGCTGCCCAGTCGGACAGGGGTAATCAGCCCCAGCATTTT
.,TRBV9,TRBJ1-6,TRBD1,CASSVGQYNSPLHF,TGTGCCAGCAGCGTGGGACAGTATAATTCACCCCTCCACTTT
.,TRBV7-2,TRBJ2-7,.,CASSLGISATYEQYF,TGTGCCAGCAGCTTAGGTATTAGTGCCACCTACGAGCAGTACTTC
.,TRBV2,TRBJ1-4,TRBD1,CASSKRTGYNEKLFF,TGTGCCAGCAGTAAACGGACAGGTTATAATGAAAAACTGTTTTTT